Following are 8 T cell receptor beta chains from one sample sequenced in a study of blood T cell repertoires in COVID-19. Repertoires were generated with immunoSEQ multiplex PCR, while TCRdb's copy carries only in-frame clones and drops some. The sample shows about 280,000 clones, around 84% of them seen only once. Sequenced sample: PBMCs or T cells enriched from blood (not recorded which). The origin of the receptors is a woman in her fifties or sixties who had recovered from COVID-19.

V usage is TRBV5-1 and J usage is TRBJ2-7; 11 bases match TRBD1. Looked up from germline, CDR1 is SGHRS and CDR2 is YFSETQ. CDR3 length: 14 amino acids. With 4 bases clipped from V and 3 bases from J, the junction kept 3 bases outside the gene matches. CDR3 loop: CASSEGQGVYEQYF. DNA for the CDR3: TGCGCCAGCAGCGAGGGACAGGGGGTCTACGAGCAGTACTTC.

J is TRBJ1-2 and V is TRBV7-2, with TRBD1 as a possible D gene (6 bases). Germline assignment: CDR1 SGHTA and CDR2 FQGNSA. The CDR3 is 13 amino acids. The V end lost 3 bases, the J end lost 4 bases, and 9 bases lay between the germline ends. DNA for the CDR3: TGTGCCAGCAGCTTTGGACAGTCCTATGGCTACACCTTC. Its translation: CASSFGQSYGYTF.

CDR3 amino acids: CASSLERSEAFF. DNA for the CDR3: TGTGCCAGCAGTTTAGAACGGAGTGAAGCTTTCTTT. This sequence joins TRBV12-3 or TRBV12-4 and TRBJ1-1; D unclear. V was trimmed by 1 base and J by 7 bases, leaving 7 bases between them. This CDR3 has 12 residues.

The gene calls are TRBV27 and TRBJ1-2; 7 bases align to TRBD1. The V and J ends lost 6 bases and 1 base, in that order; junction bases with no gene match: 8. The CDR3 has 15 residues. CDR1 MNHEY and CDR2 SMNVEV come from the germline V gene (reference sequence). The chain's CDR3 is CASSPPGQLNYGYTF. The DNA of the CDR3 is TGTGCCAGCAGCCCCCCGGGACAGCTTAACTATGGCTACACCTTC.

This chain joins TRBV9 and TRBJ2-3, with D possibly TRBD1 on 5 matching bases. CDR1 SGDLS and CDR2 YYNGEE come from the germline V gene. The length of the CDR3 is 15 residues. V was clipped by 0 bases and J by 1 base, with 9 bases between them. The CDR3 sequence: CASSVEKGRTDTQYF. CDR3 coding DNA: TGTGCCAGCAGCGTAGAAAAGGGGCGCACAGATACGCAGTATTTT.

The gene calls are TRBV5-6 and TRBJ1-2; D is uncertain. V was clipped by 0 bases and J by 4 bases, with 10 bases between them. The CDR3 runs to 14 residues. Looked up from germline, CDR1 is SGHDT and CDR2 is YYEEEE. CDR3 bases: TGTGCCAGCAGCTTGGGCGTACAGTCCTATGGCTACACCTTC. Protein sequence: CASSLGVQSYGYTF.

The rearrangement links TRBV5-1 to TRBJ2-3, with a tentative D call TRBD2 (6 bases). The CDR3 runs to 14 residues. The germline V gene encodes CDR1 SGHRS and CDR2 YFSETQ. With 0 bases removed from V and 7 bases from J, the gap between germline ends came to 12 bases. This chain's CDR3 is CASSLGLDYNTQYF. In nucleotides, the CDR3 is TGCGCCAGCAGCTTGGGACTAGATTATAATACGCAGTATTTT.

CDR3 amino acids: CASSSPGRGATDTQYF. CDR3 in DNA: TGTGCCAGCAGCTCCCCTGGCAGGGGGGCCACAGATACGCAGTATTTT. The chain has TRBV9 and TRBJ2-3, with D perhaps matching TRBD1 (7 bases). The CDR3 is 16 amino acids. CDR1 and CDR2 (germline): SGDLS, YYNGEE. V shed 4 bases and J shed 2 bases, with 17 bases lying between them.